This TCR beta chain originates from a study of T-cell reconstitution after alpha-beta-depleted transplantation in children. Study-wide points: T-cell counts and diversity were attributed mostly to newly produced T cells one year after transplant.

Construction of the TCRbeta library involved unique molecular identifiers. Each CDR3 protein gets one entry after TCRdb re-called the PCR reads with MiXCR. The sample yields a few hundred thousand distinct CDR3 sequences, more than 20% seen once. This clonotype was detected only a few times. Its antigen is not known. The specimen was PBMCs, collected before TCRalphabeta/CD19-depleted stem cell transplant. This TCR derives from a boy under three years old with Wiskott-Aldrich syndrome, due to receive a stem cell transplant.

The CDR3 loop is CASSYGQGVVGYGYTF. The CDR3 bases are TGTGCCAGCAGTTATGGACAGGGGGTGGTTGGCTATGGCTACACCTTC. This rearrangement joins TRBV6-5 to TRBJ1-2; 10 bases agree with TRBD1. This CDR3 region has 16 residues. CDR1 and CDR2 from the germline V gene are MNHEY and SVGAGI. V trimming: 3 bases; J trimming: 4 bases; junction bases outside the gene matches: 8.